This is a list of T cell receptor beta chains from one sample in a study of blood T cells in healthy people across ages. TCRdb recomputed calls from the 5' RACE reads with MiXCR, one row per CDR3 protein. Here the sample spans about 1,600,000 distinct CDR3 sequences, approximately 40% being singletons. Specimen: blood. The receptor set was obtained from a woman between 18 and 30 years old in good health. Each CDR3 is given with its conserved first and last residue. D genes are given only for firm matches. Expanded clones are given a class, and other clones once, few, many or no size at all.

J: TRBJ2-3; size: few; D: NA; V: TRBV6-1; DNA: TGTGCCAGCAGTGAAATCCCAGCGGTGATAAACACAGATACGCAGTATTTT; CDR3: CASSEIPAVINTDTQYF
J: TRBJ2-7; size: NA; D: TRBD2; V: TRBV7-2; DNA: TGTGCCAGCAGCTTACTATTCGGCGGGAGCTCCTACAATGAGCAGTACTTC; CDR3: CASSLLFGGSSYNEQYF
J: TRBJ1-2; size: NA; D: NA; V: TRBV5-1; DNA: TGCGCCGGCAGCTTGGTTGGACATGCTAACCATGGCTACACCTTC; CDR3: CAGSLVGHANHGYTF
J: TRBJ2-5; size: few; D: NA; V: TRBV5-6; DNA: TGTGCCAGCAGCTTAGGTAGGGACGGCCAAGAGACCCAGTACTTC; CDR3: CASSLGRDGQETQYF
J: TRBJ2-7; size: NA; D: NA; V: TRBV6-6; DNA: TGTGCCAGCTCGGGGGCGGGTTTGGGTAAAAACCTTCAGTACTTC; CDR3: CASSGAGLGKNLQYF
J: TRBJ2-7; size: NA; D: NA; V: TRBV20-1; DNA: TGCAGTGCCCCGGGGGCAGGGGGATATAGCGAGCAGTACTTC; CDR3: CSAPGAGGYSEQYF
J: TRBJ2-7; size: NA; D: NA; V: TRBV6-1; DNA: TGTGCCAGCAGTCCTTCTATTCGGTGCAAGAGGGGCGAGCAGTACTTC; CDR3: CASSPSIRCKRGEQYF
J: TRBJ2-1; size: few; D: TRBD2; V: TRBV3-1; DNA: TGTGCCAGCAGCCAAGATGTGCCGGGAGGGGTGGATGAGCAGTTCTTC; CDR3: CASSQDVPGGVDEQFF
J: TRBJ2-5; size: NA; D: NA; V: TRBV6-5; DNA: TGTGCCAGCAGTTACTCTACAGGGTCTAGGGAGACCCAGTACTTC; CDR3: CASSYSTGSRETQYF
J: TRBJ1-6; size: NA; D: TRBD1; V: TRBV3-1; DNA: TGTGCCAGCAGCCAAGGGGACAGGGAGGCGCCCCTCCACTTT; CDR3: CASSQGDREAPLHF
J: TRBJ1-2; size: NA; D: TRBD1; V: TRBV27; DNA: TGTGCCAGCAGTTTGAGGGACAGCCGAGCTAACTATGGCTACACCTTC; CDR3: CASSLRDSRANYGYTF
J: TRBJ1-1; size: NA; D: TRBD1; V: TRBV3-1; DNA: TGTGCCAGCTCACAAGGACAGGTAAACACTGAAGCTTTCTTT; CDR3: CASSQGQVNTEAFF
J: TRBJ2-3; size: few; D: NA; V: TRBV9; DNA: TGTGCCAGCAGCCCACCCGGAGGAGGACCGGACACAGATACGCAGTATTTT; CDR3: CASSPPGGGPDTDTQYF
J: TRBJ2-1; size: NA; D: TRBD1; V: TRBV11-1; DNA: TGTGCCAGCAGTCGGGACCCAGTAGGGGGCGTGAATGAGCAGTTCTTC; CDR3: CASSRDPVGGVNEQFF
J: TRBJ2-7; size: NA; D: NA; V: TRBV27; DNA: TGTGCCAGCAGCCCTCCCACCGAACTCTGGCCCTACAATGAGCAGTACTTC; CDR3: CASSPPTELWPYNEQYF
J: TRBJ2-3; size: NA; D: TRBD2; V: TRBV2; DNA: TGTGCCAGCAATAGCCGGACTAGCGGGGGCCTAGGGATGCAGTATTTT; CDR3: CASNSRTSGGLGMQYF
J: TRBJ2-2; size: NA; D: NA; V: TRBV5-1; DNA: TGCGCCAGCACCTCGACGGTTCTCTCCGGGGAGCTGTTTTTT; CDR3: CASTSTVLSGELFF
J: TRBJ1-2; size: NA; D: NA; V: TRBV9; DNA: TGTGCCAGCAGCGTAATCCTGTCAGGAGATGGCTACACCTTC; CDR3: CASSVILSGDGYTF
J: TRBJ2-1; size: NA; D: NA; V: TRBV2; DNA: TGTGCCAGCGGACTTGAGCAGTTCTTC; CDR3: CASGLEQFF
J: TRBJ2-7; size: NA; D: NA; V: TRBV20-1; DNA: TGCAGTGCTAGAGGGGCAGGAGGCTACGAGCAGTACTTC; CDR3: CSARGAGGYEQYF
J: TRBJ1-4; size: few; D: TRBD1; V: TRBV20-1; DNA: TGCAGTGCTAGAGAGACAGGGGGAAATAATGAAAAACTGTTTTTT; CDR3: CSARETGGNNEKLFF
J: TRBJ2-3; size: many; D: TRBD2; V: TRBV5-1; DNA: TGCGCCAGCAGCTTGGTTAGCGGGGGTGCGACAGATACGCAGTATTTT; CDR3: CASSLVSGGATDTQYF
J: TRBJ2-3; size: NA; D: NA; V: TRBV28; DNA: TGTGCCAGCAGCCCGGAGCGAAATACGCAGTATTTT; CDR3: CASSPERNTQYF
J: TRBJ2-3; size: few; D: TRBD2; V: TRBV20-1; DNA: TGCAGTGCTAGATACCCGGGGAGGGACACAGATACGCAGTATTTT; CDR3: CSARYPGRDTDTQYF
J: TRBJ2-7; size: NA; D: TRBD1; V: TRBV19; DNA: TGTGCCAGTAGTATAGGGACTACCGGGACAGGGTCTTGGGAGCAGTACTTC; CDR3: CASSIGTTGTGSWEQYF
J: TRBJ2-1; size: NA; D: TRBD2; V: TRBV11-3; DNA: TGTGCCAGCAGCACGACTAGCGGGGGGCCGAGATACAATGAGCAGTTCTTC; CDR3: CASSTTSGGPRYNEQFF
J: TRBJ2-7; size: NA; D: NA; V: TRBV6-6; DNA: TGTGCCAGCAGTTACGGGCAGGGGTTGAGGGACGAGCAGTACTTC; CDR3: CASSYGQGLRDEQYF
J: TRBJ1-1; size: NA; D: NA; V: TRBV15; DNA: TGTGCCACCACCCATAGTCCAGAGAGGAACACTGAAGCTTTCTTT; CDR3: CATTHSPERNTEAFF
J: TRBJ2-3; size: few; D: TRBD1; V: TRBV7-9; DNA: TGTGCCAGCAGCCACCGGGACAGGCTCACAGATACGCAGTATTTT; CDR3: CASSHRDRLTDTQYF
J: TRBJ2-7; size: NA; D: NA; V: TRBV5-5; DNA: TGTGCCAGCAGCCTAGTCCTGACCACCTACGAGCAGTACTTC; CDR3: CASSLVLTTYEQYF
J: TRBJ2-7; size: NA; D: NA; V: TRBV27; DNA: TGTGCCAGCAGTTTAAGATCCGCAGGGGCGATCGACGAGCAGTACTTC; CDR3: CASSLRSAGAIDEQYF
J: TRBJ2-7; size: once; D: TRBD1; V: TRBV3-1; DNA: TGTGCCAGCAGCGTGGGAGGCAGGGGGCGGTACGAGCAGTACTTC; CDR3: CASSVGGRGRYEQYF
J: TRBJ2-3; size: NA; D: TRBD2; V: TRBV6-5; DNA: TGTGCCAGCAGTTACAGTCTAGCGGGAGTAGCAGATACGCAGTATTTT; CDR3: CASSYSLAGVADTQYF
J: TRBJ2-7; size: few; D: NA; V: TRBV27; DNA: TGTGCCAGCAGTTTCCGCGGACAGCCTGTTTACTACGAGCAGTACTTC; CDR3: CASSFRGQPVYYEQYF
J: TRBJ2-5; size: NA; D: NA; V: TRBV7-2; DNA: TGTGCCAGCAGCTTACTAAGTCCTTACGGAGGGGGGGAGACCCAGTACTTC; CDR3: CASSLLSPYGGGETQYF
J: TRBJ2-3; size: NA; D: TRBD2; V: TRBV10-3; DNA: TGTGCCATCAGTGGCACTGGGGGACTAGCGGGGCCCACAGATACGCAGTATTTT; CDR3: CAISGTGGLAGPTDTQYF
J: TRBJ1-5; size: NA; D: TRBD1; V: TRBV7-2; DNA: TGTGCCAGCAGCTTACAGACAGGGGGCAATCAGCCCCAGCATTTT; CDR3: CASSLQTGGNQPQHF
J: TRBJ2-5; size: NA; D: NA; V: TRBV7-9; DNA: TGTGCCAGCAGCACGGGCCATATGAACCAAGAGACCCAGTACTTC; CDR3: CASSTGHMNQETQYF
J: TRBJ1-1; size: NA; D: NA; V: TRBV5-1; DNA: TGCGCCAGCAGCTTCACGGCACAGGGTGTGAACACTGAAGCTTTCTTT; CDR3: CASSFTAQGVNTEAFF
J: TRBJ2-2; size: once; D: TRBD2; V: TRBV12-3/TRBV12-4; DNA: TGTGCCAGCAGATTGCTAGCGGGGGGGCAACACGGGGAGCTGTTTTTT; CDR3: CASRLLAGGQHGELFF
J: TRBJ2-3; size: NA; D: NA; V: TRBV4-2; DNA: TGTGCCAGCAGCCAAGAGCCATCTCCAGGGCTCACAGATACGCAGTATTTT; CDR3: CASSQEPSPGLTDTQYF
J: TRBJ2-2; size: NA; D: TRBD2; V: TRBV20-1; DNA: TGCAGTGCTCCTCTAGCGGGGGCCTCGAACACCGGGGAGCTGTTTTTT; CDR3: CSAPLAGASNTGELFF
J: TRBJ2-7; size: NA; D: NA; V: TRBV6-5; DNA: TGTGCCAGCAGTTACGAACCAGGGACTGGGAGGATCTACGAGCAGTACTTC; CDR3: CASSYEPGTGRIYEQYF
J: TRBJ2-7; size: NA; D: TRBD1; V: TRBV6-1; DNA: TGTGCCAGCAGGGCCGCGACAGGGGAGGTGAACGAGCAGTACTTC; CDR3: CASRAATGEVNEQYF
J: TRBJ2-1; size: once; D: NA; V: TRBV27; DNA: TGTGCCAGCAGTTTACTTGGGGCTGGGGCCTCCTACAATGAGCAGTTCTTC; CDR3: CASSLLGAGASYNEQFF
J: TRBJ2-5; size: NA; D: TRBD2; V: TRBV6-6; DNA: TGTGCCAGCAGTTACGCGGTGAGCGGGGACCAAGAGACCCAGTACTTC; CDR3: CASSYAVSGDQETQYF
J: TRBJ2-5; size: NA; D: NA; V: TRBV5-1; DNA: TGCGCCAGCAGCTGGGCAGGACGGACCCAAGAGACCCAGTACTTC; CDR3: CASSWAGRTQETQYF
J: TRBJ2-5; size: NA; D: NA; V: TRBV29-1; DNA: TGCAGCGTCCCCAGGGGAGTGGGGGGTTCGTACCAAGAGACCCAGTACTTC; CDR3: CSVPRGVGGSYQETQYF